This is a list of T cell receptor beta chains from one sample in a study of regulatory T cells in long-lasting Graves disease. From the multiplex PCR reads, TCRdb called clonotypes with MiXCR, one entry per CDR3 protein. Among around 470,000 distinct CDR3 sequences listed, 14% were seen once. These same data were also listed under a study on T cells in Graves' hyperthyroidism and ophthalmopathy.

The material sequenced was peripheral blood mononuclear cells (PBMCs), taken at new diagnosis, from a patient treated with antithyroid drugs. The receptor source for this set is a woman between 45 and 60 years old with Graves disease. CDR3s include the opening cysteine and the closing phenylalanine or tryptophan. Fields, in order: V gene, D gene, J gene, clone size, CDR3 DNA, CDR3 protein. A D gene is named only where the DNA matches it firmly. Clone size appears in some rows only: once, few, many, or a class for an expanded clone.

V: TRBV20-1
D: TRBD2
J: TRBJ2-7
size: many
DNA: TGCAGTGCTGCCCCACTAGCGGGATTCTACGAGCAGTACTTC
CDR3: CSAAPLAGFYEQYF

V: TRBV3-1
D: TRBD1
J: TRBJ2-7
size: few
DNA: TGTGCCAGCAGCCAAGAGACAGGGGGTGGGGACGAGCAGTACTTC
CDR3: CASSQETGGGDEQYF

V: TRBV28
D: .
J: TRBJ1-5
size: .
DNA: TGTGCCAGCAGTTTATTCACAGGAAATCAGCCCCAGCATTTT
CDR3: CASSLFTGNQPQHF

V: TRBV7-2
D: TRBD1
J: TRBJ1-6
size: many
DNA: TGTGCCAGCAGCGGGGACAGGGAATCGTTTAATAATTCACCCCTCCACTTT
CDR3: CASSGDRESFNNSPLHF

V: TRBV19
D: TRBD1
J: TRBJ1-1
size: .
DNA: TGTGCCAGTAGTCAGGGGGCAGTTGAAGCTTTCTTT
CDR3: CASSQGAVEAFF

V: TRBV12-3/TRBV12-4
D: .
J: TRBJ2-7
size: many
DNA: TGTGCCAGCAACCCCACGACAGGCAGACACGAGCAGTACTTC
CDR3: CASNPTTGRHEQYF

V: TRBV29-1
D: .
J: TRBJ1-5
size: .
DNA: TGCAGCGTTGCTGATAACCTAAATCAGCCCCAGCATTTT
CDR3: CSVADNLNQPQHF

V: TRBV5-4
D: .
J: TRBJ1-6
size: .
DNA: TGTGCCAGCAGTTCTCAGGAGTGGAATTCACCCCTCCACTTT
CDR3: CASSSQEWNSPLHF

V: TRBV7-2
D: .
J: TRBJ2-3
size: many
DNA: TGTGCCAGCAGCACCTACGGGAGCACAGATACGCAGTATTTT
CDR3: CASSTYGSTDTQYF

V: TRBV28
D: TRBD1
J: TRBJ2-1
size: few
DNA: TGTGCCAGCACCCTGGACAGGGTCTACAATGAGCAGTTCTTC
CDR3: CASTLDRVYNEQFF

V: TRBV20-1
D: .
J: TRBJ2-7
size: few
DNA: TGCAGTGCTAGAGCTGGACGGAGCTCCTACGAGCAGTACTTC
CDR3: CSARAGRSSYEQYF

V: TRBV2
D: .
J: TRBJ2-1
size: many
DNA: TGTGCCAGCAGTGAAGGGGACGCCCCTTACAATGAGCAGTTCTTC
CDR3: CASSEGDAPYNEQFF

V: TRBV6-1
D: .
J: TRBJ1-1
size: many
DNA: TGTGCCAGCAACCCACAGGGTTTCTCTAACACTGAAGCTTTCTTT
CDR3: CASNPQGFSNTEAFF

V: TRBV28
D: TRBD2
J: TRBJ2-3
size: few
DNA: TGTGCCAGCCGGGTGTGGGCGGGAGGGTCAGATACGCAGTATTTT
CDR3: CASRVWAGGSDTQYF

V: TRBV2
D: .
J: TRBJ1-5
size: many
DNA: TGTGCCAGCAGTGAAGAGGGGGGCAGCAATCAGCCCCAGCATTTT
CDR3: CASSEEGGSNQPQHF

V: TRBV29-1
D: .
J: TRBJ1-2
size: few
DNA: TGCAGCGCCCAGATTAACTATGGCTACACCTTC
CDR3: CSAQINYGYTF

V: TRBV28
D: .
J: TRBJ2-3
size: many
DNA: TGTGCCAGCAGTTTCGGTTTTCTCAGGACAGATACGCAGTATTTT
CDR3: CASSFGFLRTDTQYF